The 32 T cell receptor beta chains below all came from one sample that was sequenced in a study of CD8+ T cells in alopecia areata. Sequencing relied on a cDNA template that was reverse transcribed from extracted RNA. This table comes from immunoSEQ multiplex PCR, and its TCRdb copy is limited to in-frame clones, with some not included. The sample holds roughly 59,000 clones; roughly 44% are singletons and the top ten take 15% to 20%. Sequenced material: CD8+ T cells sorted from blood, taken at week 0. The receptor set was obtained from a human donor with alopecia areata.

J is TRBJ2-5 and V is TRBV18; D uncertain. V was shortened by 5 bases and J by 5 bases, with 15 bases between the two germline ends. The CDR3 sequence is 14 residues long. Germline V gene data show CDR1 as KGHSH and CDR2 as LQKENI. CDR3 protein: CASSTGPWVETQYF. CDR3 DNA: TGTGCCAGCTCAACCGGCCCATGGGTGGAGACCCAGTACTTC.

This clone was detected only a few times. The chain combines TRBV7-2 with TRBJ2-7; 7 bases match TRBD2. The germline V gene encodes CDR1 SGHTA and CDR2 FQGNSA. The J segment lost 1 base and the V segment lost 1 base, leaving 7 bases of the junction unmatched. The CDR3 totals 16 residues. CDR3 sequence (DNA): TGTGCCAGCAGCTTAGGACGTCTAGCGGTTTCCTACGAGCAGTACTTC. Translated, it gives CASSLGRLAVSYEQYF.

The genes are TRBV29-1 and TRBJ2-1; 12 bases map to TRBD2. The V segment lost 1 base and the J segment 8 bases; nucleotides outside the gene matches: 9. Germline CDR1 is SQVTM and CDR2 is ANQGSEA. The CDR3 covers 16 residues. The CDR3 spells CSVEGLAGARVDEQFF. CDR3 DNA sequence: TGCAGCGTTGAAGGACTAGCGGGAGCCCGTGTAGATGAGCAGTTCTTC.

The chain has TRBV5-6 and TRBJ2-7; the D gene is possibly TRBD2 (5 bases). Germline assignment: CDR1 SGHDT and CDR2 YYEEEE. This CDR3 comprises 15 residues. V lost 2 bases and J 5 bases, leaving 17 bases between the germline ends. The CDR3, as DNA: TGTGCCAGCAGCTTCTCGGCAGCCCTCGGGGACGAGCAGTACTTC. It translates to CASSFSAALGDEQYF. The full variable domain, with the rest looked up from reference TRBV5-6 and TRBJ2-7, is DAGVTQSPTHLIKTRGQQVTLRCSPKSGHDTVSWYQQALGQGPQFIFQYYEEEERQRGNFPDRFSGHQFPNYSSELNVNALLLGDSALYLCASSFSAALGDEQYFGPGTRLTVT.

DNA for the CDR3: TGCAGCGTTGAGAAGTCTACAGGGTTCTCCTACGAGCAGTACTTC. Amino acid sequence: CSVEKSTGFSYEQYF. The gene calls are TRBV29-1 and TRBJ2-7, with a possible D match to TRBD1 (6 bases). V was pared by 3 bases and J by 0 bases, with 15 bases between. CDR3 size: 15 residues. Germline lookup yields CDR1 SQVTM and CDR2 ANQGSEA.

The rearrangement joins TRBV7-9 to TRBJ1-1; D possibly corresponds to TRBD1 (5 bases). The length of the CDR3 is 16 residues. Germline-derived CDR1 and CDR2 are SEHNR and FQNEAQ (reference sequence). V was clipped by 1 base and J by 4 bases, with 16 bases between them. Written as DNA, the CDR3 is TGTGCCAGCAGCTTAGGGGACCCCGGCGTTCTCACTGAAGCTTTCTTT. Amino acid sequence: CASSLGDPGVLTEAFF.

This clone has only one observation. The gene calls are TRBV29-1 and TRBJ2-7, with TRBD2 as a possible D gene (6 bases). The length of the CDR3 is 13 residues. V lost 4 bases and J 0 bases, leaving 10 bases between the germline ends. CDR1 is SQVTM and CDR2 is ANQGSEA in the germline V gene. CDR3 protein: CSVGGGVSYEQYF. For the CDR3, the DNA is TGCAGCGTTGGGGGCGGGGTCTCCTACGAGCAGTACTTC.

The chain employs TRBV13 and TRBJ2-7, with no clear D. CDR3 length equals 15 residues. Germline assignment: CDR1 PRHDT and CDR2 FYEKMQ (reference sequence). Trimming removed 6 bases from V and 0 bases from J, with 15 bases in between. The CDR3 bases are TGTGCCAGCAGTATGGGCCAGGCTCCCTCCTACGAGCAGTACTTC. Encoded protein: CASSMGQAPSYEQYF.

The V and J genes are TRBV16 and TRBJ2-5; TRBD1 matches 7 bases. Germline V gene data show CDR1 as KGHSY and CDR2 as FQNENV. The CDR3 totals 13 residues. V trimming: 4 bases; J trimming: 5 bases; junction bases outside the gene matches: 4. Here the CDR3 reads CASSRTGGETQYF. For the CDR3, the DNA is TGTGCCAGCAGCCGGACAGGCGGCGAGACCCAGTACTTC.

The chain joins TRBV5-1 to TRBJ1-2; D is unresolved. Germline CDR1 SGHRS, CDR2 YFSETQ. Trimming pared 7 bases from V and 6 bases from J, leaving 16 bases between. The CDR3 runs 13 residues. The CDR3 DNA follows: TGCGCCAGCGCCGTGACTGGGGTGGATGGCTACACCTTC. Its translation: CASAVTGVDGYTF.

The genes are TRBV6-6 and TRBJ1-5; D possibly corresponds to TRBD1 (6 bases). Trimming removed 6 bases at V and 4 bases at J, with 13 bases between. This CDR3 contains 14 residues. The germline gives CDR1 MNHNY, CDR2 SVGAGI (reference sequence). The CDR3 loop reads CASSLGQLNQPQHF. For the CDR3, the DNA is TGTGCCAGCAGCCTCGGACAGCTTAATCAGCCCCAGCATTTT.

The rearrangement joins TRBV5-1 to TRBJ1-2; D may be TRBD1 (6 bases). CDR1 is SGHRS, CDR2 YFSETQ, per germline. The V and J ends lost 0 bases and 3 bases respectively, with 12 bases between them. This CDR3 region has 15 residues. CDR3 sequence reads: CASSLAEGGDYGYTF. Here the CDR3 DNA reads TGCGCCAGCAGCTTGGCCGAGGGGGGCGACTATGGCTACACCTTC.

This clone was picked up a small number of times. The sample contains more than one DNA sequence encoding this CDR3. The chain combines TRBV5-1 with TRBJ2-1; D is uncertain. The CDR3 spans 11 residues. Deletions cut 0 bases from V and 9 bases from J, with 4 bases between. Germline V gene sequence: CDR1 SGHRS, CDR2 YFSETQ. CDR3 DNA sequence: TGCGCCAGCAGCTTGGGGCCTGAGCAGTTCTTC. Protein product: CASSLGPEQFF.

This clone has ten or more counts. The chain uses TRBV28 and TRBJ2-7; 9 nucleotides align to TRBD1. The V gene's germline CDR1 is MDHEN and CDR2 SYDVKM. This CDR3 has 12 amino acids. J gave up 3 bases and V 6 bases, and 0 bases lay outside the gene matches. CDR3 nucleotides: TGTGCCAGCAGGACAGGGGGCTACGAGCAGTACTTC. Amino acid sequence: CASRTGGYEQYF.

The sample holds a few counts of this clone. The chain combines TRBV7-9 with TRBJ2-2; the D gene is possibly TRBD2 (6 bases). This CDR3 is 14 amino acids long. Germline V CDR1 and CDR2: SEHNR, FQNEAQ (reference sequence). The V end lost 7 bases, the J end lost 7 bases, and 16 bases lay between the germline ends. The CDR3 sequence is CASNSGTEVGELFF. CDR3 nucleotide sequence: TGTGCCAGCAATAGCGGTACTGAGGTCGGGGAGCTGTTTTTT. The full variable domain, completed using reference TRBV7-9 and TRBJ2-2, is DTGVSQNPRHKITKRGQNVTFRCDPISEHNRLYWYRQTLGQGPEFLTYFQNEAQLEKSRLLSDRFSAERPKGSFSTLEIQRTEQGDSAMYLCASNSGTEVGELFFGEGSRLTVL.

This chain joins TRBV25-1 and TRBJ1-4; no clear D gene. The V end was cut by 8 bases, the J end by 5 bases, with 3 bases between. Germline loops: CDR1 MGHDK, CDR2 SYGVNS. This CDR3 is built from 10 residues. CDR3 sequence (DNA): TGTGCCAGCCGAAATGAAAAACTGTTTTTT. It codes for CASRNEKLFF. Looking up the rest from reference TRBV25-1 and TRBJ1-4 gives the full variable domain: EADIYQTPRYLVIGTGKKITLECSQTMGHDKMYWYQQDPGMELHLIHYSYGVNSTEKGDLSSESTVSRIRTEHFPLTLESARPSHTSQYLCASRNEKLFFGSGTQLSVL.

This clone was found once. This chain joins TRBV25-1 and TRBJ2-3; no firm D call. Per the germline V gene, CDR1 is MGHDK and CDR2 is SYGVNS. V lost 6 bases to trimming and J lost 1 base, with 14 bases between them. The CDR3 has 15 amino acids. CDR3 nucleotide sequence: TGTGCCAGCAGCAACCTTGGGCCCGGCACAGATACGCAGTATTTT. This sequence encodes CASSNLGPGTDTQYF.

The chain couples TRBV7-2 to TRBJ2-7; TRBD2 might be the D (6 bases). The CDR3 is made up of 14 amino acids. Germline assignment: CDR1 SGHTA and CDR2 FQGNSA. Trimming removed 9 bases from V and 0 bases from J, with 15 bases in between. CDR3: CASNAGRSSYEQYF. The CDR3 DNA is TGTGCCAGTAACGCGGGGAGGAGCTCCTACGAGCAGTACTTC. The full variable domain, rest sourced from reference TRBV7-2 and TRBJ2-7, is GAGVSQSPSNKVTEKGKDVELRCDPISGHTALYWYRQSLGQGLEFLIYFQGNSAPDKSGLPSDRFSAERTGGSVSTLTIQRTQQEDSAVYLCASNAGRSSYEQYFGPGTRLTVT.

V gene TRBV27 combines with J gene TRBJ1-5; D is perhaps TRBD1 (5 bases). The V gene's germline CDR1 is MNHEY and CDR2 SMNVEV (reference sequence). The CDR3 spans 15 residues. Trimming cost V 0 bases and J 10 bases, with 16 bases left between them. This chain's CDR3 is CASSLSGGQGNPQHF. The DNA for the CDR3 is TGTGCCAGCAGTTTATCGGGAGGGCAGGGCAACCCCCAGCATTTT.

The J gene is TRBJ2-4, the V gene TRBV2, with D unresolved. CDR3 length: 15 amino acids. Looked up from germline, CDR1 is SNHLY and CDR2 is FYNNEI. Trimming shortened V by 7 bases and J by 3 bases, and 16 bases separated the two germline ends. CDR3 loop: CASILSGFGKNIQYF. The CDR3 DNA follows: TGTGCCAGCATATTGTCCGGGTTTGGCAAAAACATTCAGTACTTC. Drawing the rest from reference TRBV2 and TRBJ2-4, the complete variable domain is EPEVTQTPSHQVTQMGQEVILRCVPISNHLYFYWYRQILGQKVEFLVSFYNNEISEKSEIFDDQFSVERPDGSNFTLKIRSTKLEDSAMYFCASILSGFGKNIQYFGAGTRLSVL.

This clone was seen more than once but under ten times. The chain carries TRBV6-1 and TRBJ2-7; 8 nucleotides agree with TRBD1. The CDR3 has 15 residues. The ends lost 3 bases at V and 0 bases at J; junction bases unmatched: 4. Germline lookup yields CDR1 MNHNS and CDR2 SASEGT. The CDR3 sequence: CASSERDRSSYEQYF. The CDR3 DNA is TGTGCCAGCAGTGAGAGGGACAGGAGCTCCTACGAGCAGTACTTC.

The chain is built from TRBV2 and TRBJ2-7, with 7 nucleotides matching TRBD1. This CDR3 comprises 14 residues. Per germline, CDR1 SNHLY and CDR2 FYNNEI. V dropped 8 bases and J dropped 2; count of bases not matched to a gene: 9. CDR3 nucleotides: TGTGCCAGCTCTGACTACAGGGGCCCCTACGAGCAGTACTTC. Translation gives CASSDYRGPYEQYF.

This clone turned up a few times. The V gene is TRBV10-3, the J gene TRBJ2-1, with TRBD2 matching 8 bases. Losses at the gene ends were 0 bases for V and 10 bases for J; bases not matched to a gene: 5. Germline-derived CDR1 and CDR2 are ENHRY and SYGVKD. This CDR3 has 14 amino acids. CDR3 nucleotide sequence: TGTGCCATCAGTGAGTCCCTCCAGCGGGGGGAGCAGTTCTTC. Translation: CAISESLQRGEQFF.

This rearrangement joins TRBV9 to TRBJ2-3; D gene ambiguous. The V and J ends lost 3 bases and 0 bases respectively, with 11 bases between them. There are 15 residues in the CDR3. The germline CDR1 and CDR2 sequences are SGDLS and YYNGEE. The CDR3 DNA sequence: TGTGCCAGCAGCGAATCACCACCTAGCACAGATACGCAGTATTTT. Protein product: CASSESPPSTDTQYF.

This clone was detected only once. CDR3 sequence (DNA): TGTGCCTGGAGTGTACCCGCGCTCCGTAGGACAGGGGAGACCCAGTACTTC. It codes for CAWSVPALRRTGETQYF. J is TRBJ2-5 and V is TRBV30, with TRBD1 matching 8 bases. J gave up 5 bases and V 0 bases, and 14 bases lay outside the gene matches. Germline lookup yields CDR1 GTSNPN and CDR2 SVGIG (reference sequence). The length of the CDR3 is 17 residues.

The V gene is TRBV7-9, the J gene TRBJ2-7; 7 bases align to TRBD2. Germline trimming cut 8 bases from V and 0 bases from J; bases unmatched to any gene: 7. This CDR3 has 14 amino acids. In germline, CDR1 is SEHNR, CDR2 FQNEAQ (reference sequence). In DNA, the CDR3 is TGTGCCAGCGGGCTAGCGGCACTCTCCTACGAGCAGTACTTC. Its translation: CASGLAALSYEQYF.

This clone was picked up a small number of times. This sequence joins TRBV28 and TRBJ2-2, with 7 bases that match TRBD2. The germline V gene has CDR1 MDHEN and CDR2 SYDVKM. This CDR3 is built from 15 residues. With 5 bases clipped from V and 4 bases from J, the junction kept 7 bases outside the gene matches. The CDR3 sequence: CASSIQRGFTGELFF. CDR3 in DNA: TGTGCCAGCAGTATCCAGCGGGGCTTCACCGGGGAGCTGTTTTTT.

The chain has TRBV7-7 and TRBJ2-1; 9 bases map to TRBD2. The V gene end was trimmed by 5 bases and the J gene end by 6 bases; junction bases not matched to a gene: 5. Per the germline V gene, CDR1 is SSHAT and CDR2 is FNYEAQ (reference sequence). The CDR3 runs to 14 residues. The CDR3 DNA follows: TGTGCCAGCAGCCGCCCGGGACTAGCCAATGAGCAGTTCTTC. This sequence encodes CASSRPGLANEQFF.

The chain employs TRBV4-3 and TRBJ2-1; 12 nucleotides line up with TRBD2. In germline, CDR1 is LGHNA, CDR2 YSLEER. The CDR3 covers 16 residues. The junction had 4 bases not matched to a gene; V was cut back by 3 bases and J by 4 bases. The CDR3 DNA reads TGCGCCAGCAGCCACCAACTAGCGGGAGGTTACAATGAGCAGTTCTTC. Protein product: CASSHQLAGGYNEQFF.

This clone appeared a few times. This rearrangement joins TRBV19 to TRBJ1-2; D may be TRBD1 (5 bases). The CDR3 is 13 amino acids. Germline V gives CDR1 LNHDA, CDR2 SQIVND (reference sequence). The V and J ends lost 6 bases and 7 bases respectively, with 15 bases between them. This CDR3 is CASRKSGFRGYTF. The CDR3 DNA reads TGTGCCAGTAGGAAGTCAGGGTTTCGTGGCTACACCTTC.

This clone has a handful of counts. The chain employs TRBV19 and TRBJ2-5, with 8 bases lining up with TRBD1. The CDR3 length is 15 residues. Unmatched junction bases numbered 8, after V lost 3 bases and J lost 5 bases. The germline CDR1 and CDR2 sequences are LNHDA and SQIVND (reference sequence). CDR3 protein: CASSIVDREGETQYF. The CDR3 DNA reads as TGTGCCAGTAGTATCGTGGACAGGGAAGGGGAGACCCAGTACTTC.

This clone was found many times. V and J are TRBV11-2 and TRBJ2-3, with 10 positions matching TRBD1. The CDR3 contains 15 residues. Germline CDR1 is SGHAT and CDR2 is FQNNGV. The V and J ends lost 1 base and 3 bases, in that order; junction bases with no gene match: 1. In nucleotides, the CDR3 is TGTGCCAGCAGCTTAGGGACAGGGGGGACAGATACGCAGTATTTT. Translation: CASSLGTGGTDTQYF.